The sequence of this T cell receptor beta chain was determined in a study of persistence of HIV-infected CD4 T cells. Note on this clone: Its cognate antigen is unknown.

Germline lookup yields CDR1 MNHEY and CDR2 SVGAGI. The CDR3 is 15 residues long. The V and J ends lost 2 bases and 4 bases respectively, with 11 bases between them. Study-level results: TCR analyses could not target the rare provirus-carrying CMV-responding cells. Within sorted populations, more oligoclonal TCRs accompanied more oligoclonal proviruses.

This nonspecific control used anti-CD3/anti-CD28 bead stimulation of CD4+ T cells. Sorting selected CD4+ T cells upregulating both CD40 ligand and CD69. Suppressive ART was started during chronic HIV-1 infection in these adults. The immunoSEQ assay was version 4, run in survey mode. Genomic DNA was diluted to roughly 10 ng/uL, up to roughly 1 ug per sample. Data came from immunoSEQ multiplex PCR; TCRdb stores just in-frame clones and leaves some out. The sample holds about 46,000 clones, approximately 90% seen once. The receptor comes from an adult woman with HIV who was CMV-seropositive. The gene calls are TRBV6-5 and TRBJ1-4, with D hard to call. Material: CD4+ T cells sorted from PBMCs after roughly 18-hour stimulation, obtained from a patient who received antiretroviral therapy. The CDR3 reads CASSYRWQSNEKLFF. The CDR3, as DNA: TGTGCCAGCAGTTACAGGTGGCAGAGTAATGAAAAACTGTTTTTT.